The 20 T cell receptor beta chains given below trace back to one sample, sequenced in a study of cytomegalovirus exposure and HLA in healthy donors. Some clones are missing from TCRdb's copy, which holds only in-frame ones; the method was immunoSEQ multiplex PCR. The data show roughly 60,000 clones, 85% to 95% seen once. Sequenced sample: PBMCs. The receptors were gathered from a man aged 18 to 30 in good health and CMV-seronegative.

The rearrangement links TRBV4-1 to TRBJ2-3, with 12 bases matching TRBD2. Germline V gene lookup returns CDR1 MGHRA and CDR2 YSYEKL. The V gene end was trimmed by 2 bases and the J gene end by 5 bases; junction bases not matched to a gene: 2. The CDR3 spans 15 residues. The CDR3 sequence is CASSQQGLAGDTQYF. In DNA form, the CDR3 reads TGCGCCAGCAGCCAACAGGGACTAGCGGGAGATACGCAGTATTTT.

The chain links TRBV11-3 to TRBJ2-2; 8 nucleotides line up with TRBD1. The length of the CDR3 is 17 residues. Looked up from germline, CDR1 is SGHNT and CDR2 is YENEEA. J was trimmed by 7 bases and V by 0 bases; bases with no gene match: 10. The CDR3 reads CASSLEGTGGRSGELFF. CDR3 DNA: TGTGCCAGCAGCTTAGAAGGCACAGGGGGAAGGAGCGGGGAGCTGTTTTTT. The whole variable domain, filled in from reference TRBV11-3 and TRBJ2-2, reads EAGVVQSPRYKIIEKKQPVAFWCNPISGHNTLYWYLQNLGQGPELLIRYENEEAVDDSQLPKDRFSAERLKGVDSTLKIQPAELGDSAVYLCASSLEGTGGRSGELFFGEGSRLTVL.

The CDR3 loop reads CASSLGKRVSSTDTQYF. DNA for the CDR3: TGCGCCAGCAGCTTGGGTAAACGGGTTTCTAGCACAGATACGCAGTATTTT. The gene calls are TRBV5-1 and TRBJ2-3; no clear D. This CDR3 is 17 amino acids long. Germline CDR1 and CDR2: SGHRS and YFSETQ. V shed 0 bases and J shed 0 bases, with 14 bases lying between them.

This clone was counted a single time. CDR3 nucleotide sequence: TGTGCCAGCAGCTCTCAACGGGGGGACCTCTACGAGCAGTACTTC. Its translation is CASSSQRGDLYEQYF. The rearrangement links TRBV7-6 to TRBJ2-7; 7 bases are shared with TRBD2. J gave up 3 bases and V 4 bases, and 9 bases lay outside the gene matches. Germline V gives CDR1 SGHVS, CDR2 FNYEAQ. The CDR3 consists of 15 residues. Together with reference TRBV7-6 and TRBJ2-7, the CDR3 gives the full variable domain: GAGVSQSPRYKVTKRGQDVALRCDPISGHVSLYWYRQALGQGPEFLTYFNYEAQQDKSGLPNDRFSAERPEGSISTLTIQRTEQRDSAMYRCASSSQRGDLYEQYFGPGTRLTVT.

The chain employs TRBV6-5 and TRBJ2-5; D possibly corresponds to TRBD2 (5 bases). Between the trimmed V and J ends, which lost 6 bases and 4 bases, there was a span of 6 bases. Germline CDR1 and CDR2: MNHEY and SVGAGI. The CDR3 is made up of 11 amino acids. CDR3 DNA: TGTGCCAGCAGCGCGGGAGAGACCCAGTACTTC. It is translated as CASSAGETQYF.

The chain is built from TRBV9 and TRBJ2-5; 7 nucleotides agree with TRBD2. Germline trimming cut 0 bases from V and 2 bases from J; bases unmatched to any gene: 4. CDR1 is SGDLS and CDR2 is YYNGEE in the germline V gene. This CDR3 spans 15 amino acids. CDR3 region: CASSVDGLGQETQYF. CDR3 DNA sequence: TGTGCCAGCAGCGTAGATGGACTAGGTCAAGAGACCCAGTACTTC. Full variable domain (rest looked up from reference TRBV9 and TRBJ2-5): DSGVTQTPKHLITATGQRVTLRCSPRSGDLSVYWYQQSLDQGLQFLIQYYNGEERAKGNILERFSAQQFPDLHSELNLSSLELGDSALYFCASSVDGLGQETQYFGPGTRLLVL.

The rearrangement joins TRBV27 to TRBJ1-4, with TRBD1 matching 10 bases. This CDR3 contains 12 residues. CDR1 MNHEY and CDR2 SMNVEV come from the germline V gene (reference sequence). J lost 7 bases, V lost 8 bases, and 1 base had no gene match. CDR3: CASRTGGEKLFF. The DNA of the CDR3 is TGTGCCAGCCGGACAGGGGGTGAAAAACTGTTTTTT.

The genes are TRBV6-5 and TRBJ1-2, with a possible D match to TRBD1 (5 bases). Trimming stripped 0 bases from V and 2 bases from J, with 10 bases between. The germline V gene encodes CDR1 MNHEY and CDR2 SVGAGI. The CDR3 sequence is 15 residues long. CDR3 nucleotide sequence: TGTGCCAGCAGTTACTCAGTGGCAGGGAACTATGGCTACACCTTC. This translates into CASSYSVAGNYGYTF.

The chain joins TRBV2 to TRBJ2-5; 13 bases align to TRBD2. The junction had 3 bases not matched to a gene; V was cut back by 6 bases and J by 5 bases. The CDR3 totals 14 residues. CDR1 is SNHLY, CDR2 FYNNEI, per germline. This CDR3 reads CASSPGLAGETQYF. Here the CDR3 DNA reads TGTGCCAGCAGCCCGGGACTAGCGGGGGAGACCCAGTACTTC.

This chain connects TRBV19 to TRBJ2-3; possibly TRBD1 for D (7 bases). Trimming left V 8 bases short and J 1 base short, with 16 bases between. CDR3 size: 15 residues. Germline CDR1 LNHDA, CDR2 SQIVND (reference sequence). CDR3 protein: CASCTGERGTDTQYF. CDR3 DNA sequence: TGTGCCAGTTGCACAGGGGAGCGGGGCACAGATACGCAGTATTTT.

V is TRBV5-1 and J is TRBJ1-4, with unresolved D. Germline CDR1 and CDR2: SGHRS and YFSETQ. The ends were cut back, 5 bases at V and 1 base at J, with 12 bases in the middle. The CDR3 has 15 residues. The CDR3 DNA follows: TGCGCCAGCAGTCACTCGAGGGAAACTAATGAAAAACTGTTTTTT. Translation: CASSHSRETNEKLFF.

The chain carries TRBV6-4 and TRBJ2-3; weak D call: TRBD2 (6 bases). Germline-derived CDR1 and CDR2 are MRHNA and SNTAGT. The CDR3 has 15 residues. Trimming left V 3 bases short and J 2 bases short, with 12 bases between. CDR3 residues: CASSEIAEATDTQYF. CDR3 sequence (DNA): TGTGCCAGCAGTGAGATAGCGGAAGCCACAGATACGCAGTATTTT.

The V call is TRBV7-2, the J call TRBJ2-5; D remains unclear. This CDR3 has 13 amino acids. V was clipped by 1 base and J by 6 bases, with 9 bases between them. CDR1 SGHTA and CDR2 FQGNSA come from the germline V gene. CDR3 coding DNA: TGTGCCAGCAGCTTAGGACTCGGAAAGACCCAGTACTTC. Amino acids: CASSLGLGKTQYF.

This sequence joins TRBV5-1 and TRBJ2-7; 7 nucleotides match TRBD1. J was trimmed by 0 bases and V by 0 bases; bases with no gene match: 3. The length of the CDR3 is 15 residues. The V gene's germline CDR1 is SGHRS and CDR2 YFSETQ. The CDR3: CASSLAGTDSYEQYF. Here the CDR3 DNA reads TGCGCCAGCAGCTTGGCCGGGACAGACTCCTACGAGCAGTACTTC.

The rearrangement joins TRBV11-3 to TRBJ2-7; 9 bases match TRBD1. V was clipped by 5 bases and J by 3 bases; unmatched bases: 5. Per the germline V gene, CDR1 is SGHNT and CDR2 is YENEEA. The CDR3 runs to 14 residues. CDR3 in DNA: TGTGCCAGCAGCCCCCGGGACAGGGTCTACGAGCAGTACTTC. It codes for CASSPRDRVYEQYF.

The V and J genes are TRBV11-2 and TRBJ2-7; D possibly corresponds to TRBD1 (6 bases). The V gene lost 0 bases and the J gene lost 5 bases, with 8 bases spanning the gap. CDR3 size: 13 residues. Germline-derived CDR1 and CDR2 are SGHAT and FQNNGV. This chain's CDR3 is CASSLDWGHEQYF. The DNA for the CDR3 is TGTGCCAGCAGCTTAGATTGGGGGCACGAGCAGTACTTC.

V is TRBV9 and J is TRBJ2-3, with D possibly TRBD2 on 6 matching bases. The CDR3 extends over 16 amino acids. V shed 3 bases and J shed 1 base, with 15 bases lying between them. Germline V gene lookup returns CDR1 SGDLS and CDR2 YYNGEE. CDR3 DNA: TGTGCCAGCAGCGCCGTTTCTAGCGCCCGCACAGATACGCAGTATTTT. It yields the protein CASSAVSSARTDTQYF.

The chain carries TRBV7-6 and TRBJ2-7; maybe TRBD2 (6 bases). V was pared by 5 bases and J by 0 bases, with 14 bases between. The CDR3 has 15 residues. Germline-derived CDR1 and CDR2 are SGHVS and FNYEAQ. The DNA for the CDR3 is TGTGCCAGCAGCCCTAGTCGGGGGACCTCCTACGAGCAGTACTTC. Protein: CASSPSRGTSYEQYF.

The chain carries TRBV5-1 and TRBJ2-5, with 8 bases aligning to TRBD2. CDR3 length: 14 residues. Germline V gives CDR1 SGHRS, CDR2 YFSETQ. J lost 7 bases, V lost 0 bases, and 5 bases had no gene match. The CDR3 is CASSLEGLAGTQYF. For the CDR3, the DNA is TGCGCCAGCAGCTTGGAAGGGCTAGCGGGGACCCAGTACTTC.

The V and J genes are TRBV15 and TRBJ1-1; D may be TRBD1 (5 bases). The CDR3 is made up of 13 amino acids. V was pared by 5 bases and J by 2 bases, with 9 bases between. Germline V gene lookup returns CDR1 LNHNV and CDR2 YYDKDF (reference sequence). CDR3 residues: CATSADSNTEAFF. The CDR3 DNA follows: TGTGCCACCAGCGCAGACAGTAACACTGAAGCTTTCTTT.